The sequence of this T cell receptor beta chain was determined in a study of metastatic and nonmetastatic thyroid tumors. TCRdb re-analyzed the PCR reads through MiXCR. The repertoire consists of about 15,000 clones, with just over 30% occurring once and the leading ten covering 10%. This clone is labeled as medium-sized. Germline V CDR1 and CDR2: SGHVS, FQNEAQ. This CDR3 contains 16 residues. The ends lost 4 bases at V and 6 bases at J; junction bases unmatched: 8. No treatment had been given to any patient before thyroid surgery. The rearrangement uses TRBV7-8 and TRBJ2-1, with 11 bases aligning to TRBD2. The sample was blood. This receptor was taken from a female donor with papillary thyroid cancer or a benign thyroid nodule (not recorded which). Some clones in this sample may be carry-over from other donors' samples. In DNA, the CDR3 is TGTGCCAGCAGCTCAACCGGCACTAGCGGGGGCAATGAGCAGTTCTTC. It specifies CASSSTGTSGGNEQFF.